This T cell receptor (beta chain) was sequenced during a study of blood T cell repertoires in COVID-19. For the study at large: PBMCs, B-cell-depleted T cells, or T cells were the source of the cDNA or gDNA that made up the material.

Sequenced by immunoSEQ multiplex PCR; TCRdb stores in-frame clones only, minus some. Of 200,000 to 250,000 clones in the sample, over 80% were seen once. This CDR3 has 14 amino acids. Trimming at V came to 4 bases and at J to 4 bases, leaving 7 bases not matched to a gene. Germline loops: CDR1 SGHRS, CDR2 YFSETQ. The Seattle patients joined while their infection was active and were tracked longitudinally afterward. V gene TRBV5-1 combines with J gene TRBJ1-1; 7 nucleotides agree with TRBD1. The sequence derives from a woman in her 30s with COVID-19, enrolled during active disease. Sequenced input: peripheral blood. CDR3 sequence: CASSPIRQGTEAFF. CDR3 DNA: TGCGCCAGCAGCCCTATCCGACAGGGCACTGAAGCTTTCTTT. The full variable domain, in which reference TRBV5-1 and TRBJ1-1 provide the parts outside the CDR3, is KAGVTQTPRYLIKTRGQQVTLSCSPISGHRSVSWYQQTPGQGLQFLFEYFSETQRNKGNFPGRFSGRQFSNSRSEMNVSTLELGDSALYLCASSPIRQGTEAFFGQGTRLTVV.